The 10 T cell receptor beta chains below were found in one sample sequenced in a study of blood T cell repertoires in COVID-19. The data were produced by immunoSEQ multiplex PCR, yet TCRdb's version contains in-frame clones alone and is incomplete. In the table there are fewer than 250,000 clones, 82% of which are singletons. Sample: peripheral blood. Source of these receptors: a woman aged 55-70 years with COVID-19, enrolled during active disease.

The chain carries TRBV29-1 and TRBJ1-2; D might be TRBD1 (6 bases). CDR1 SQVTM and CDR2 ANQGSEA come from the germline V gene. V lost 6 bases and J 1 base, leaving 15 bases between the germline ends. The CDR3 has 14 residues. The CDR3 DNA is TGCAGCGTCTACGGACAGCCCATTAACTATGGCTACACCTTC. Its protein is CSVYGQPINYGYTF. Looking up the rest from reference TRBV29-1 and TRBJ1-2 gives the full variable domain: SAVISQKPSRDICQRGTSLTIQCQVDSQVTMMFWYRQQPGQSLTLIATANQGSEATYESGFVIDKFPISRPNLTFSTLTVSNMSPEDSSIYLCSVYGQPINYGYTFGSGTRLTVV.

J is TRBJ1-6 and V is TRBV28; D may be TRBD1 (6 bases). Per the germline V gene, CDR1 is MDHEN and CDR2 is SYDVKM. The CDR3 is made up of 15 amino acids. V was clipped by 6 bases and J by 5 bases, with 14 bases between them. The CDR3 DNA reads TGTGCCAGCAGGAGGGGGTTTTCCGATAATTCACCCCTCCACTTT. It is translated as CASRRGFSDNSPLHF.

This clone has more than one count but fewer than ten. The CDR3 protein is CAWSVSFNQPQHF. The DNA for the CDR3 is TGTGCCTGGAGTGTTTCGTTCAATCAGCCCCAGCATTTT. The J gene is TRBJ1-5, the V gene TRBV30; D remains ambiguous. Trimming shortened V by 0 bases and J by 3 bases, and 6 bases separated the two germline ends. Germline CDR1 reads GTSNPN; CDR2 reads SVGIG (reference sequence). This CDR3 comprises 13 residues.

V is TRBV9 and J is TRBJ2-1; weak D call: TRBD1 (6 bases). V lost 4 bases to trimming and J lost 0 bases, with 14 bases between them. The CDR3 sequence is 16 residues long. Germline CDR1 is SGDLS and CDR2 is YYNGEE. In nucleotides, the CDR3 is TGTGCCAGCAGCCCCCAGGTAGGGGGCTCCTACAATGAGCAGTTCTTC. Translating it yields CASSPQVGGSYNEQFF.

The chain is built from TRBV4-1 and TRBJ2-5; 10 bases are shared with TRBD2. Unmatched junction bases numbered 4, after V lost 6 bases and J lost 3 bases. The CDR3 is 14 amino acids. Germline V gene lookup returns CDR1 MGHRA and CDR2 YSYEKL. DNA for the CDR3: TGCGCCAGCAGTCCCAGCGGGAGGGAAGAGACCCAGTACTTC. Translated: CASSPSGREETQYF.

This rearrangement joins TRBV5-6 to TRBJ1-6; the match to TRBD1 covers 10 bases. Trimming took 5 bases from V and 9 from J; bases not matched to a gene: 5. The CDR3 sequence is 14 residues long. Looked up from germline, CDR1 is SGHDT and CDR2 is YYEEEE. The CDR3 is CASRWGQGSSPLHF. In DNA form, the CDR3 reads TGTGCCAGCAGGTGGGGACAGGGGTCTTCACCCCTCCACTTT.

V usage is TRBV5-4 and J usage is TRBJ1-4, with TRBD1 matching 8 bases. CDR1 and CDR2 (germline): SGHNT, YYREEE (reference sequence). This CDR3 contains 14 residues. The V segment lost 1 base and the J segment 5 bases; nucleotides outside the gene matches: 1. This CDR3 reads CASSLTGGNEKLFF. The DNA of the CDR3 is TGTGCCAGCAGCTTGACAGGGGGGAATGAAAAACTGTTTTTT.

The rearrangement uses TRBV4-3 and TRBJ2-7; 12 bases map to TRBD1. Looked up from germline, CDR1 is LGHNA and CDR2 is YSLEER. This CDR3 contains 15 residues. The trim removed 4 bases at V and 6 bases at J, leaving 7 bases unmatched. CDR3 DNA: TGCGCCAGCAGCCCCGGAGGGACAGGGGGCGTCGAGCAGTACTTC. It encodes CASSPGGTGGVEQYF.

CDR3 sequence: CASSRGQGSTDTQYF. For the CDR3, the DNA is TGCGCCAGCAGCCGCGGACAGGGAAGCACAGATACGCAGTATTTT. The J gene is TRBJ2-3, the V gene TRBV5-1; 8 bases map to TRBD1. The CDR3 consists of 15 residues. The junction had 4 bases not matched to a gene; V was cut back by 4 bases and J by 0 bases. Germline CDR1 and CDR2: SGHRS and YFSETQ.

The J gene is TRBJ1-1, the V gene TRBV29-1, with 7 positions matching TRBD1. J was trimmed by 4 bases and V by 4 bases; bases with no gene match: 6. Germline-derived CDR1 and CDR2 are SQVTM and ANQGSEA. This CDR3 has 13 residues. The CDR3 region has the DNA TGCAGCGTTGGCCACAGGGGCGGCACTGAAGCTTTCTTT. Translation: CSVGHRGGTEAFF.